This T cell receptor (beta chain) was recorded in a study of blood T cell repertoires in COVID-19. Measured with immunoSEQ multiplex PCR; TCRdb has only the in-frame clones, and not every one. This sample has about 160,000 clones, with over 75% found just once. The CDR3 spans 14 residues. V lost 4 bases and J lost 0, with 10 bases in between. CDR1 and CDR2 from the germline V gene are GTSNPN and SVGIG (reference sequence). This receptor was obtained from a man in his 70s with acute or convalescent COVID-19. The specimen was peripheral blood. V is TRBV30 and J is TRBJ2-1, with a tentative D call TRBD1 (6 bases). The CDR3 loop is CAWTGQNSYNEQFF. DNA for the CDR3: TGTGCCTGGACCGGACAGAACTCCTACAATGAGCAGTTCTTC.